This T cell receptor beta chain is drawn from a study of blood T cell repertoires in COVID-19. Study context: Nucleic acid was either cDNA or gDNA, and it came from T cells, B-cell-depleted T cells, or PBMCs.

V shed 5 bases, J shed 3 bases, and the junction held 7 bases outside the gene matches. In germline, CDR1 is SGHTA, CDR2 FQGNSA. The CDR3 covers 15 residues. Cohorts were assigned according to the clinical history that participants reported. Per the study methods: Estimates of nucleated cell counts were drawn from the amplification of reference gene primers. TCRdb's copy holds only in-frame clones and misses some; the assay was immunoSEQ multiplex PCR. V and J calls and clone size are those listed in that table; D and trimming were worked out from the DNA. Here the sample spans about 280,000 clones, approximately 90% being singletons.

The TCR comes from a woman between 40 and 50 years old who had recovered from COVID-19. The V call is TRBV7-2, the J call TRBJ2-1; 7 positions match TRBD1. Sequencing was carried out using PBMCs or T cells enriched from blood (not recorded which). The CDR3 loop is CASSPDRERYNEQFF. The CDR3 DNA follows: TGTGCCAGCAGCCCCGACAGGGAACGCTACAATGAGCAGTTCTTC.